Included here is one T cell receptor beta chain sequence, with context. The conserved final phenylalanine or tryptophan is absent from the CDR3, which likely points to a read error. The data were taken from a study of radiotherapy plus CTLA-4 blockade in lung cancer. CDR3 length equals 14 residues. Germline CDR1 is KGHSH and CDR2 is LQKENI. Sequenced by immunoSEQ multiplex PCR; TCRdb stores in-frame clones only, minus some. The sample lists roughly 90,000 clones, approximately 82% occurring once. The source of this sequence is a human donor with non-small cell lung cancer that progressed on radiotherapy plus ipilimumab. This chain connects TRBV18 to TRBJ1-1; D possibly corresponds to TRBD1 (5 bases). The sequences come from peripheral blood, collected from a patient treated with radiotherapy plus ipilimumab. The CDR3 reads CASPPFREQSEAFL. DNA of the CDR3: TGTGCCAGCCCACCTTTCAGGGAGCAATCTGAAGCTTTCCTT.